This T cell receptor (beta chain) was recorded in a study of T cells in Graves' hyperthyroidism and ophthalmopathy (dated by TCRdb to between 2018 and 2021). For the wider study: Peripheral blood samples were taken at initial diagnosis, before any treatment was given. TCR V-J signatures able to tell the groups apart were searched for in a discovery cohort of approximately 95 patients, of whom over 40 had Graves' ophthalmopathy and 57 had stable Graves' hyperthyroidism. An independent validation cohort of under 20 hyperthyroidism patients and 17 patients who later progressed to ophthalmopathy tested prospective prediction of ophthalmopathy. The 85 to 100 discovery patients were randomly split 7:3 into training and test sets. In addition, the study compared T-cell repertoires in thyroid tissue and in blood from roughly 6 Graves' hyperthyroidism patients. Following sampling, methimazole starting at 30 mg daily was given to hyperthyroidism patients, and high-dose intravenous methylprednisolone was given to ophthalmopathy patients. The paper reports TCR Vbeta CDR3 sequencing of some 140 peripheral blood samples: around 45 ophthalmopathy, roughly 74 hyperthyroidism and around 17 progressor patients. What the work shows at the level of the full study, not this receptor alone: Ophthalmopathy was separated from stable hyperthyroidism by a 13 V-J signature model, with just over 85% sensitivity and 81% to 83% specificity obtained in cross-validation and 80%/75% obtained in testing. No statistical method was used to fix the sample size in advance, and group allocation was not hidden from the investigators. Most expanded thyroid clonotypes (frequency above 0.001) were also found in blood, which suggests that blood repertoires may mirror thyroid immune responses. In validation, the model predicted progression to ophthalmopathy a median of approximately 6.6 months before onset, with about 67% sensitivity and 72.22% specificity.

Amplification of TCR beta CDR3 regions was carried out from RNA transcripts. The first round of RT-PCR for the TCR CDR3 was performed with the HTBI primer set and the Qiagen OneStep RT-PCR kit. The libraries were constructed in a second round of multiplex PCR and then size-selected and purified. Paired-end sequencing of the libraries was performed with 100 bp reads on an Illumina HiSeq2000. The original methods were these. SOAPnuke was used to process the raw data, throwing out any read that contained adapters or uncalled bases, had a mean Phred below 15, or lacked an exact constant-primer or identifier match. COPE v1.2.5 was used to merge high-quality paired reads, and clonotypes were defined as unique nucleotide sequences. Clonotypes were aligned to IMGT TRBV, TRBD and TRBJ reference segments using MiTCR v1.1. The analysis was restricted to V-J combinations with a frequency above 0.0001, which together covered 99.2% of the repertoires. A TCS score was defined as the ratio between F50 (clonal expansion) and ExV (chaos), using BLOSUM62-based TCRdist between CDR3 peptides within each V-J. Welch's t-statistics and random forest reduced fewer than 550 V-J features to 13, which were used in a naive Bayes classifier (R e1071). The public sequencing data were trimmed at Q25 with fastp and processed into clonotypes with MiXCR by TCRdb, which kept only in-frame beta chains. Each entry merges the rows of one CDR3 protein and shows their most common DNA and genes. None of the V and J calls come from the authors' own analysis; TCRdb made them. This sample comprises 700,000 or so distinct CDR3 sequences, approximately 16% of them detected only once. The ten largest clones capture roughly 8% of the sample.

The CDR3, from cysteine to phenylalanine, totals 12 residues. The CDR3 DNA has 36 bases and is translated from base 1. As encoded in the germline V gene (reference sequence), CDR1 is DFQATT while CDR2 is SNEGSKA. V lost 7 bases and J lost 8 bases; the stretch between them is 16 bases long. Stable Graves' hyperthyroidism was defined as the absence of progression to ophthalmopathy over 18 months of follow-up. Hyperthyroidism patients were newly diagnosed, with disease duration under 2 months, and aged 18 to 65 years. Patients with uncontrolled infections, other autoimmune diseases, pregnancy or lactation were excluded. Diagnoses were based on clinical symptoms, serum thyroxine and TRAb, thyroid ultrasound and orbital computed tomography. Ficoll-Paque density gradient centrifugation was used to isolate PBMCs from around 10 ml of fresh peripheral blood. Total RNA was extracted with Trizol reagent, and quality was checked on an Agilent 2100 Bioanalyzer.

A note on this clonotype: Its antigen remains unidentified. Base-call qualities are not available, and no considerably larger clone is one nucleotide away.

This TCR derives from a man in his late teens or twenties with Graves' hyperthyroidism. The sequence joins TRBV20-1 to TRBJ2-3; confidence is insufficient to name the D gene. Sequenced material: blood. The bases are TGCAGTGTCACGGGCCTGCTGGGTACGCAGTATTTT. Protein translation: CSVTGLLGTQYF.